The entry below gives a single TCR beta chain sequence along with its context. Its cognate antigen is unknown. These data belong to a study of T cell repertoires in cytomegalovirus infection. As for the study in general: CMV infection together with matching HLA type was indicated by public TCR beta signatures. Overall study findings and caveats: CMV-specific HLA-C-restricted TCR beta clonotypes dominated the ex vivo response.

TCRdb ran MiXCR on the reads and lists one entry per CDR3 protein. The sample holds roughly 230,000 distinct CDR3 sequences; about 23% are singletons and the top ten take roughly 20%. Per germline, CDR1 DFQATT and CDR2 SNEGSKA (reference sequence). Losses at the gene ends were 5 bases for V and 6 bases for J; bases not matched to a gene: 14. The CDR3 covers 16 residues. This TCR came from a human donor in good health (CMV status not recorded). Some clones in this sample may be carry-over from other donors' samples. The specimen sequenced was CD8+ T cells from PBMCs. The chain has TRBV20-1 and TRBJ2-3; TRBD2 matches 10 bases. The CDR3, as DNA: TGCAGTGCTCCCCGAGGGTCTAGCGGGGGTGGGGATACGCAGTATTTT. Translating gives CSAPRGSSGGGDTQYF.